The 21 T cell receptor beta chains listed next were all sequenced from one sample in a study of T cell responses to AZD1222 COVID-19 vaccine. The protocol was immunoSEQ multiplex PCR, while the TCRdb copy is restricted to in-frame clones and leaves out a portion. The repertoire includes fewer than 90,000 clones, 70% to 90% of them detected once, and about 6% sits in the top ten. Source: peripheral blood, taken 28 days after the second AZD1222 dose. All receptors come from an adult who received the AZD1222 COVID-19 vaccine.

Here the CDR3 DNA reads TGTGCCATCAGTGACAGGACAGGGAGCTCCTACGAGCAGTACTTC. Translation: CAISDRTGSSYEQYF. The chain carries TRBV10-3 and TRBJ2-7, with 8 bases matching TRBD1. Trimming cost V 3 bases and J 0 bases; bases outside gene matches: 4. There are 15 residues in the CDR3. CDR1 is ENHRY and CDR2 is SYGVKD in the germline V gene.

The J gene is TRBJ2-7, the V gene TRBV6-2 or TRBV6-3, with D possibly being TRBD1 (6 bases). The CDR3 contains 13 residues. The germline V and J ends were trimmed by 6 bases and 3 bases, with 12 bases remaining between them. Germline V lookup: CDR1 MNHEY, CDR2 SVGEGT. The CDR3 protein is CASSKVQGYEQYF. The CDR3 nucleotides read TGTGCCAGCAGCAAGGTACAGGGCTACGAGCAGTACTTC.

The V and J genes are TRBV5-1 and TRBJ1-1; 8 bases agree with TRBD1. The CDR3 spans 13 residues. CDR1 is SGHRS and CDR2 is YFSETQ in the germline V gene. With 3 bases clipped from V and 6 bases from J, the junction kept 4 bases outside the gene matches. The CDR3 DNA reads as TGCGCCAGCAGCTCCCACAGGGGGGCTGAAGCTTTCTTT. This translates into CASSSHRGAEAFF.

The chain links TRBV7-8 to TRBJ2-1, with D perhaps being TRBD1 or TRBD2 (5 bases each). CDR1 is SGHVS and CDR2 is FQNEAQ in the germline V gene. The length of the CDR3 is 15 residues. V lost 5 bases, J lost 9 bases, and 20 bases lay in between. The CDR3 DNA follows: TGTGCCAGCAGCCGAGCCGGGACCAACTCGGGTGAGCAGTTCTTC. Amino acid sequence: CASSRAGTNSGEQFF. The full variable domain, with the rest looked up from reference TRBV7-8 and TRBJ2-1, is GAGVSQSPRYKVAKRGQDVALRCDPISGHVSLFWYQQALGQGPEFLTYFQNEAQLDKSGLPSDRFFAERPEGSVSTLKIQRTQQEDSAVYLCASSRAGTNSGEQFFGPGTRLTVL.

The gene calls are TRBV19 and TRBJ1-1; D unresolved. Trimming left V 4 bases short and J 6 bases short, with 18 bases between. The germline CDR1 and CDR2 sequences are LNHDA and SQIVND (reference sequence). This CDR3 has 15 amino acids. The CDR3 DNA reads as TGTGCCAGTAGTACCCGTCGGACGGGTACGGCTGAAGCTTTCTTT. This encodes CASSTRRTGTAEAFF.

The J gene is TRBJ1-3, the V gene TRBV9; no clear D. Between the trimmed V and J ends, which lost 4 bases and 4 bases, there was a span of 18 bases. In germline, CDR1 is SGDLS, CDR2 YYNGEE. The CDR3 runs to 16 residues. Here the CDR3 DNA reads TGTGCCAGCAGCTACACCGAGAGGATGCAGGGAAACACCATATATTTT. Residues: CASSYTERMQGNTIYF.

This chain links TRBV5-4 with TRBJ2-7; tentative D call: TRBD1 (5 bases). CDR1 and CDR2 from the germline V gene are SGHNT and YYREEE (reference sequence). This CDR3 is 14 amino acids long. V was shortened by 6 bases and J by 3 bases, with 16 bases between the two germline ends. The CDR3 is CASTRAGYSYEQYF. CDR3 DNA: TGTGCCAGCACCCGAGCAGGGTACAGCTACGAGCAGTACTTC.

V is TRBV7-2 and J is TRBJ1-2; 10 bases fit TRBD1. This CDR3 has 15 residues. The germline CDR1 and CDR2 sequences are SGHTA and FQGNSA. Trimming removed 3 bases from V and 6 bases from J; junction bases left unmatched: 7. The CDR3 is CASSFPGGQGNGYTF. Written as DNA, the CDR3 is TGTGCCAGCAGCTTCCCGGGGGGACAGGGGAATGGCTACACCTTC. Using reference TRBV7-2 and TRBJ1-2 for the parts outside the CDR3, the full variable domain is GAGVSQSPSNKVTEKGKDVELRCDPISGHTALYWYRQSLGQGLEFLIYFQGNSAPDKSGLPSDRFSAERTGGSVSTLTIQRTQQEDSAVYLCASSFPGGQGNGYTFGSGTRLTVV.

This chain links TRBV6-5 with TRBJ2-1; 7 nucleotides agree with TRBD2. Germline CDR1 is MNHEY and CDR2 is SVGAGI. The CDR3 is 15 residues long. V trimming: 7 bases; J trimming: 10 bases; junction bases outside the gene matches: 16. CDR3 amino acids: CASTSAGEAGNEQFF. The CDR3 DNA reads TGTGCCAGCACCTCTGCGGGAGAGGCGGGAAACGAGCAGTTCTTC.

This sequence joins TRBV4-1 and TRBJ1-1; D not certain. This CDR3 is 15 amino acids long. CDR1 and CDR2 (germline): MGHRA, YSYEKL. The germline V and J ends were trimmed by 1 base and 6 bases, with 15 bases remaining between them. Here the CDR3 reads CASSQAEYLLAEAFF. In DNA form, the CDR3 reads TGCGCCAGCAGCCAAGCCGAGTATTTACTCGCTGAAGCTTTCTTT.

This rearrangement joins TRBV13 to TRBJ1-2, with a possible D match to TRBD1 (5 bases). V was shortened by 5 bases and J by 2 bases, with 9 bases between the two germline ends. Germline CDR1 reads PRHDT; CDR2 reads FYEKMQ (reference sequence). The CDR3 has 13 amino acids. CDR3 sequence reads: CASSAKGNYGYTF. The CDR3 bases are TGTGCCAGCAGCGCAAAGGGGAACTATGGCTACACCTTC.

The V call is TRBV27, the J call TRBJ1-6; 7 nucleotides agree with TRBD1. V was pared by 5 bases and J by 7 bases, with 5 bases of the junction left unmatched. This CDR3 has 14 residues. Germline V lookup: CDR1 MNHEY, CDR2 SMNVEV (reference sequence). The CDR3: CASSRQGTNSPLHF. As DNA, the CDR3 is TGTGCCAGCAGTAGACAGGGAACCAATTCACCCCTCCACTTT.

J is TRBJ2-1 and V is TRBV27; maybe TRBD2 (5 bases). This CDR3 is built from 12 residues. Trimming stripped 5 bases from V and 12 bases from J, with 14 bases between. Germline CDR1 and CDR2: MNHEY and SMNVEV (reference sequence). In nucleotides, the CDR3 is TGTGCCAGCAGTCCGCAACTAGAGGCGCAGTTCTTC. Amino acid sequence: CASSPQLEAQFF.

The chain recombines TRBV19 with TRBJ1-1, with D unclear. Per germline, CDR1 LNHDA and CDR2 SQIVND (reference sequence). The V gene lost 4 bases and the J gene lost 5 bases, with 14 bases spanning the gap. The CDR3 sequence is 14 residues long. CDR3 amino acids: CASSTLVFGTEAFF. The CDR3 DNA is TGTGCCAGTAGTACTCTGGTCTTTGGAACTGAAGCTTTCTTT.

The chain links TRBV19 to TRBJ2-2, with D maybe TRBD2 (5 bases). This CDR3 contains 17 residues. Between the trimmed V and J ends, which lost 1 base and 0 bases, there was a span of 12 bases. Germline assignment: CDR1 LNHDA and CDR2 SQIVND (reference sequence). The CDR3 sequence: CASSIAGNIPNTGELFF. The CDR3 DNA reads as TGTGCCAGTAGTATAGCGGGGAATATACCGAACACCGGGGAGCTGTTTTTT.

This chain uses TRBV27 with TRBJ1-5, with D unresolved. Trimming pared 2 bases from V and 0 bases from J, leaving 8 bases between. CDR3 length: 15 amino acids. Germline V lookup: CDR1 MNHEY, CDR2 SMNVEV (reference sequence). The chain's CDR3 is CASSLEGNSNQPQHF. The CDR3 DNA sequence: TGTGCCAGCAGTTTAGAAGGGAATAGCAATCAGCCCCAGCATTTT.

Only one count was recorded for this clone. The rearrangement links TRBV3-1 (or the pseudogene TRBV3-2) to TRBJ2-1; TRBD2 might be the D (7 bases). The CDR3 is 14 residues long. Trimming took 5 bases from V and 7 from J, leaving 15 bases between them. The V gene's germline CDR1 is LGHDT and CDR2 YNNKEL (reference sequence). The CDR3, as DNA: TGTGCCAGCAGCACTCACAGGGAGGGAAATGAGCAGTTCTTC. This sequence encodes CASSTHREGNEQFF.

V and J are TRBV5-1 and TRBJ1-5; D is undetermined. Germline V gives CDR1 SGHRS, CDR2 YFSETQ. V was pared by 0 bases and J by 5 bases, with 6 bases between. This CDR3 is built from 13 residues. CDR3 nucleotide sequence: TGCGCCAGCAGCTTGGATGGCGATCAGCCCCAGCATTTT. Translating it yields CASSLDGDQPQHF.

The gene calls are TRBV6-7 and TRBJ1-5; D not certain. TRBV6-7 is identified as an open reading frame with a role that is uncertain. The CDR3 has 15 residues. Trimming shortened V by 8 bases and J by 0 bases, and 14 bases separated the two germline ends. The CDR3 loop reads CASDGRSNSNQPQHF. Here the CDR3 DNA reads TGTGCCAGCGACGGACGTTCAAATAGCAATCAGCCCCAGCATTTT.

The V call is TRBV5-1, the J call TRBJ2-6, with D maybe TRBD1 (6 bases). The CDR3 length is 17 residues. Germline assignment: CDR1 SGHRS and CDR2 YFSETQ. Deletions cut 4 bases from V and 4 bases from J, with 18 bases between. The CDR3 reads CASSPLTGPMGANVLTF. Here the CDR3 DNA reads TGCGCCAGCAGCCCCCTGACAGGACCCATGGGGGCCAACGTCCTGACTTTC.

This clone has more than one count but fewer than ten. The chain couples TRBV5-5 to TRBJ2-7; 8 bases match TRBD1. CDR1 and CDR2 (germline): SGHKS, YYEKEE (reference sequence). The V gene end was trimmed by 4 bases and the J gene end by 2 bases; junction bases not matched to a gene: 5. This CDR3 region has 14 residues. The CDR3: CASSLTGDTYEQYF. As DNA, the CDR3 is TGTGCCAGCAGCCTGACAGGGGACACCTACGAGCAGTACTTC.